This T cell receptor beta chain was sequenced during a study of CD4 T cells in relation to SARS-CoV-2 and coronaviruses. As for the study in general: PBMCs were cultured with antigen for roughly nine days before TCR beta sequencing.

Germline CDR1 and CDR2: SGHVS and FNYEAQ. The CDR3 consists of 17 residues. Trimming cost V 5 bases and J 2 bases, with 21 bases left between them. CD4+ T cells from unexposed donors were obtained before the COVID-19 pandemic (2011-2018). CD4+ T cells were isolated from the cells after about 11 days of culture. Unexposed-donor CD4+ T cells were probed with SARS-CoV-2 S/N and four cold-coronavirus spikes, cells permitting. Repertoires were generated with immunoSEQ multiplex PCR, while TCRdb's copy carries only in-frame clones and drops some. The sample has 10,000 to 11,000 clones, approximately 78% seen once; the top ten hold approximately 15%. As to this clone: Its antigen remains unknown.

Whole-study findings and limits: Approximately 65% of donors had memory CD4+ clonotypes crossrecognizing SARS-CoV-2 and common cold coronavirus spike. Crossreactivity was assessed only for spike protein, not other viral proteins.

J is TRBJ2-5 and V is TRBV7-6; the D gene is possibly TRBD2 (7 bases). The clonotype originates from a human donor in good health. The specimen was CD4+ T cells from PBMCs, cultured in vitro. The CDR3 DNA reads TGTGCCAGCAGCCGATGGACTAGGGGGATGACTCAAGAGACCCAGTACTTC. Residues: CASSRWTRGMTQETQYF.